Many counts were recorded for the clone carrying this T cell receptor beta chain. Its antigen remains unidentified. The V gene's germline CDR1 is MNHEY and CDR2 SVGEGT. V gave up 3 bases and J gave up 8 bases; unmatched junction bases: 10. The CDR3 spans 16 residues. The source of the sample is a study of T cells after yellow fever vaccination. Study-wide findings and caveats: The study noted that FACS-sorted repertoires could contain abundant clonotypes contaminating from the bulk population. After the booster, 96% of CD4 and more than 75% of CD8 primary-response clones were re-detected. Shared CD4/CD8 clonotypes were a small share, likely from convergent recombination.

A universal primer site and UMIs were added as TCR cDNA was made by 5'RACE template switching. In TCRdb, the 5' RACE reads were re-called with MiXCR into one record per CDR3 protein. The sample includes fewer than 500,000 distinct CDR3 sequences, over 15% of them seen just once. The chain links TRBV6-2 or TRBV6-3 to TRBJ2-2, with TRBD1 identical over 9 bases. This TCR was recovered from a young man who received the YFV17D yellow fever vaccine. The sample was PBMCs, taken before the yellow fever booster vaccination. CDR3 bases: TGTGCCAGCAGTTATGGGACAGGGCGAGCGACAGGGGAGCTGTTTTTT. It yields the protein CASSYGTGRATGELFF.